These 8 T cell receptor beta chains came from one sample sequenced in a study of shared clonotypes between healthy human individuals. Generated by immunoSEQ multiplex PCR, the TCRdb table keeps only in-frame clones and is missing some. The data show 450,000 to 500,000 clones, around 73% seen once. Sequences were obtained from PBMCs. Every receptor here comes from a woman in her forties in good health. Some clones in this sample may be carry-over from other donors' samples.

The chain combines TRBV30 with TRBJ2-1, with a possible D match to TRBD2 (6 bases). CDR3 size: 14 residues. Looked up from germline, CDR1 is GTSNPN and CDR2 is SVGIG (reference sequence). V shed 6 bases and J shed 0 bases, with 12 bases lying between them. The CDR3 protein is CACPRAGSYNEQFF. CDR3 DNA sequence: TGTGCCTGTCCCCGAGCGGGCTCCTACAATGAGCAGTTCTTC.

The rearrangement uses TRBV29-1 and TRBJ1-2; 8 bases map to TRBD1. In germline, CDR1 is SQVTM, CDR2 ANQGSEA. The CDR3 spans 17 residues. With V trimmed by 4 bases and J by 5 bases, 18 bases remained unmatched. The DNA for the CDR3 is TGCAGCGTTGTAGCGGGGACGAATTGGCAGGGGGCTTATGGCTACACCTTC. It codes for CSVVAGTNWQGAYGYTF.

V and J are TRBV7-9 and TRBJ2-7; 10 nucleotides line up with TRBD2. The V segment lost 6 bases and the J segment 4 bases; nucleotides outside the gene matches: 9. Germline V gives CDR1 SEHNR, CDR2 FQNEAQ (reference sequence). The CDR3 runs 15 residues. The CDR3 DNA is TGTGCCAGCAGTAGTAGCGGGAGGACTAGATACGAGCAGTACTTC. Translated: CASSSSGRTRYEQYF. Supplemented by reference TRBV7-9 and TRBJ2-7, the full variable domain reads DTGVSQNPRHKITKRGQNVTFRCDPISEHNRLYWYRQTLGQGPEFLTYFQNEAQLEKSRLLSDRFSAERPKGSFSTLEIQRTEQGDSAMYLCASSSSGRTRYEQYFGPGTRLTVT.

The rearrangement links TRBV29-1 to TRBJ2-1, with 8 positions matching TRBD2. Germline assignment: CDR1 SQVTM and CDR2 ANQGSEA. J gave up 6 bases and V 8 bases, and 12 bases lay outside the gene matches. The CDR3 runs 14 residues. The CDR3 sequence: CSTKWAGGSNEQFF. The CDR3 region has the DNA TGCAGCACAAAATGGGCGGGAGGCAGCAATGAGCAGTTCTTC.

The rearrangement uses TRBV19 and TRBJ1-2; possibly TRBD1 for D (6 bases). Germline values: CDR1 LNHDA, CDR2 SQIVND (reference sequence). The CDR3 loop spans 15 amino acids. V lost 9 bases to trimming and J lost 4 bases, with 21 bases between them. The CDR3, as DNA: TGTGCCAGCCGGACAGCTTCAGCATCCTCCTATGGCTACACCTTC. This codes for CASRTASASSYGYTF.

As concerns this clone: The junction does not match germline at one end; this may be a read error. This rearrangement joins TRBV11-2 to TRBJ1-1; D gene ambiguous. The CDR3 has 13 residues. Germline V lookup: CDR1 SGHAT, CDR2 FQNNGV. Written as DNA, the CDR3 is TGTGCCAGCAGCCTAGAGCTAACCACTGAAGCTTTCTTT. It yields the protein CASSLELTTEAFF.

This rearrangement joins TRBV2 to TRBJ1-6; 9 nucleotides agree with TRBD1. Trimming took 8 bases from V and 7 from J; bases not matched to a gene: 3. This CDR3 region has 13 residues. CDR1 SNHLY and CDR2 FYNNEI come from the germline V gene. The CDR3 DNA reads as TGTGCCAGCTTCGACAGGGGGAATTCACCCCTCCACTTT. This encodes CASFDRGNSPLHF.

The rearrangement links TRBV6-4 to TRBJ2-2; D tentatively reads TRBD1 or TRBD2 (5 bases each). V lost 4 bases and J lost 0, with 9 bases in between. The CDR3 totals 15 residues. Germline values: CDR1 MRHNA, CDR2 SNTAGT. This chain's CDR3 is CASSVEGTNTGELFF. The DNA of the CDR3 is TGTGCCAGCAGTGTTGAGGGGACGAACACCGGGGAGCTGTTTTTT.